The 3 T cell receptor beta chains below come from one sample, sequenced in a study of vaccination effects on CD4 cells after COVID-19. TCRdb's table, derived via immunoSEQ multiplex PCR, lists solely in-frame clones and lacks some. Among about 27,000 clones listed, approximately 72% were seen once. With the ViraFEST assay, the study expanded antigen-specific CD4+ T cells using viral peptide pools, then sequenced them. Cells that had been cultured for 9 to 10 days were the source of isolated CD4+ T cells. Recipients of the vaccine had no prior SARS-CoV-2 infection and negative nucleocapsid antibodies. Antigen specificity for these receptors is unknown. Specimen: CD4+ T cells from PBMCs cultured with SARS-CoV-2 spike peptides, collected before COVID-19 vaccination. These receptors were obtained from a human donor who received a COVID-19 vaccine.

This clone turned up a few times. This chain uses TRBV5-4 with TRBJ2-3; 14 bases agree with TRBD2. Germline V gives CDR1 SGHNT, CDR2 YYREEE (reference sequence). The V and J ends lost 3 bases and 5 bases, in that order; junction bases with no gene match: 5. This CDR3 has 16 amino acids. Here the CDR3 reads CASSSRLAGGRDTQYF. CDR3 DNA: TGTGCCAGCAGCTCTCGACTAGCGGGAGGGAGAGATACGCAGTATTTT.

The V and J genes are TRBV18 and TRBJ1-1; D gene uncertain. V lost 0 bases and J lost 1, with 9 bases in between. Germline V gene sequence: CDR1 KGHSH, CDR2 LQKENI. The CDR3 is made up of 15 amino acids. CDR3 in amino acids: CASSPPGVGNTEAFF. CDR3 in DNA: TGTGCCAGCTCACCACCGGGCGTCGGGAACACTGAAGCTTTCTTT. Filled out from reference TRBV18 and TRBJ1-1, the complete variable domain reads NAGVMQNPRHLVRRRGQEARLRCSPMKGHSHVYWYRQLPEEGLKFMVYLQKENIIDESGMPKERFSAEFPKEGPSILRIQQVVRGDSAAYFCASSPPGVGNTEAFFGQGTRLTVV.

The chain links TRBV11-3 to TRBJ2-2; 10 bases are shared with TRBD1. CDR3 length equals 18 residues. Germline CDR1 reads SGHNT; CDR2 reads YENEEA. V dropped 0 bases and J dropped 6; count of bases not matched to a gene: 10. Written as DNA, the CDR3 is TGTGCCAGCAGCTTAGATCAAGGCGGGACAGGGGCCCCCGGGGAGCTGTTTTTT. It codes for CASSLDQGGTGAPGELFF.